This T cell receptor beta chain originates from a study of T cells in Graves' hyperthyroidism and ophthalmopathy (dated by TCRdb to 2018 to 2020). With regard to the full study: Peripheral blood samples were taken at the time of initial diagnosis, prior to any treatment. To identify TCR V-J signatures that set the groups apart, the researchers used a discovery cohort of more than 95 patients, made up of 40 to 45 with Graves' ophthalmopathy and approximately 57 with stable Graves' hyperthyroidism. Prospective prediction of ophthalmopathy was tested in an independent validation cohort consisting of 18 hyperthyroidism patients and some 16 patients who later progressed to ophthalmopathy. The 75 to 100 discovery patients were divided at random into training and test sets in a 7:3 ratio. Thyroid tissue and blood T-cell repertoires from six or seven Graves' hyperthyroidism patients were also compared in the study. After blood sampling, hyperthyroidism patients were treated with methimazole at a starting dose of 30 mg daily, and ophthalmopathy patients were treated with high-dose intravenous methylprednisolone. The paper reports TCR Vbeta CDR3 sequencing of 140 or so peripheral blood samples: approximately 41 ophthalmopathy, approximately 74 hyperthyroidism and 17 progressor patients. Paper-wide results and their limitations: During validation, the model predicted progression to ophthalmopathy a median of approximately 7 months ahead of onset, with almost 71% sensitivity and around 72% specificity. Most expanded thyroid clonotypes (frequency above 0.001) were also detected in blood, suggesting blood repertoires may reflect thyroid immune responses. No statistical method was used to fix the sample size in advance, and group allocation was not hidden from the investigators. A 13 V-J signature model separated ophthalmopathy from stable hyperthyroidism, with 87.88% sensitivity and roughly 81% specificity in cross-validation and 80%/75% in testing.

CDR1 SGHTA and CDR2 FQGTGA were looked up in the germline V gene. Spanning cysteine to phenylalanine, the CDR3 consists of 15 amino acids. Left in the record is the CDR3 DNA by itself, 45 bases read in frame from the first base. V is reduced by 5 bases and J by 5 bases, leaving a spacing of 17 bases between them. This clonotype was seen repeatedly, ten times or more. Its antigen specificity is not known. Base qualities are not recorded, but no much larger clone differs from it by a single base. The TCR beta CDR3 regions were amplified from RNA transcripts. A first-round RT-PCR of the TCR CDR3 used the HTBI primer set with the Qiagen OneStep RT-PCR kit. A second multiplex PCR round built the libraries, followed by size selection and purification. Sequencing of the libraries was done on an Illumina HiSeq2000 using paired-end 100 bp reads. Regarding the original processing steps: SOAPnuke was used to process the raw data, with reads discarded if the reads contained adapters or uncalled bases, had a mean Phred below 15, or lacked an exact constant-primer or identifier match. High-quality paired reads were merged using COPE v1.2.5, and each unique nucleotide sequence was defined as a clonotype. MiTCR v1.1 was used to align clonotypes to the IMGT TRBV, TRBD and TRBJ reference segments. The analysis was restricted to V-J combinations with a frequency above 0.0001, which together covered around 99% of the repertoires. The TCS score was defined as the ratio of F50 (clonal expansion) to E x V (chaos), calculated using BLOSUM62-based TCRdist between CDR3 peptides within each V-J. Welch's t-statistics and random forest reduced 450 to 600 V-J features to fewer than 15, which were used in a naive Bayes classifier (R e1071). Using fastp at Q25 and MiXCR, TCRdb reprocessed the public reads and kept productive beta chains. Every distinct CDR3 protein forms one entry, paired with its most common genes and DNA. These V and J calls rely on TCRdb rather than the paper's analysis. The sample yields some 350,000 distinct CDR3 sequences; over 12% were counted once. The top ten clones comprise roughly a fifth of the sample.

Ophthalmopathy patients had moderately to severely active disease, Clinical Activity Score of at least 3, NOSPECS grade of at least 4, and duration under 3 months. The study excluded patients with uncontrolled infections, other autoimmune diseases, pregnancy or lactation. Clinical symptoms, serum thyroxine and TRAb, thyroid ultrasound, and orbital computed tomography formed the basis for the diagnoses. PBMCs were separated from around 9.1 ml of fresh peripheral blood using Ficoll-Paque density gradient centrifugation. Total RNA was extracted using Trizol reagent, and RNA quality was assessed on an Agilent 2100 Bioanalyzer.

In this chain, TRBV7-3 is recombined with TRBJ2-3; the D gene is possibly TRBD1, with 6 bases matching. This receptor was taken from a woman aged 60 to 75 with Graves' ophthalmopathy. The sequenced sample consisted of blood. The DNA sequence follows: TGTGCCAGCAGCCGACGAGGGGGACAAAGAGATACGCAGTATTTT. Its translation is CASSRRGGQRDTQYF.